The 25 T cell receptor beta chains below come from one sample, sequenced in a study of spatial heterogeneity in lung cancer. Notes on the study in general: Mutation tallies in tumors tracked expanded intratumoral alpha and beta TCR counts.

TCRdb re-called the 5' RACE reads through MiXCR, storing one row per CDR3 protein. The table has around 12,000 distinct CDR3 sequences, about 5% seen once; the top ten hold 36%. No antigen has been identified for these receptors. As for time point: sample taken at primary tumor resection. The material sequenced was lung tumor tissue, taken at surgery. The receptors derive from a male donor with early-stage non-small cell lung cancer.

This clonotype was seen many times. The chain recombines TRBV20-1 with TRBJ2-7, with no clear D. Germline V lookup: CDR1 DFQATT, CDR2 SNEGSKA (reference sequence). The V and J ends lost 4 bases and 2 bases respectively, with 6 bases between them. The CDR3 length is 11 residues. For the CDR3, the DNA is TGCAGTGCTAAAGACACCTACGAGCAGTACTTC. Protein: CSAKDTYEQYF.

In this sample, this clonotype turned up many times. This sequence joins TRBV6-6 and TRBJ1-6, with TRBD1 identical over 10 bases. The CDR3 spans 14 residues. Germline loops: CDR1 MNHNY, CDR2 SVGAGI (reference sequence). V lost 5 bases and J lost 8; bases outside the gene matches: 3. CDR3 amino acids: CASSPGQGHSPLHF. In nucleotides, the CDR3 is TGTGCCAGCAGTCCGGGACAGGGGCATTCACCCCTCCACTTT.

This clonotype was seen repeatedly, ten times or more. This rearrangement joins TRBV7-9 to TRBJ2-4; 9 positions agree with TRBD1. Trimming took 4 bases from V and 1 from J; bases not matched to a gene: 5. This CDR3 region has 16 residues. Germline CDR1 and CDR2: SEHNR and FQNEAQ (reference sequence). The CDR3 is CASSSADRGAKNIQYF. The CDR3 DNA follows: TGTGCCAGCAGCTCCGCGGACAGGGGCGCCAAAAACATTCAGTACTTC. Full variable domain (rest looked up from reference TRBV7-9 and TRBJ2-4): DTGVSQNPRHKITKRGQNVTFRCDPISEHNRLYWYRQTLGQGPEFLTYFQNEAQLEKSRLLSDRFSAERPKGSFSTLEIQRTEQGDSAMYLCASSSADRGAKNIQYFGAGTRLSVL.

This clonotype was recorded many times. This chain links TRBV27 with TRBJ2-3; 11 nucleotides match TRBD1. CDR1 and CDR2 from the germline V gene are MNHEY and SMNVEV (reference sequence). Germline trimming cut 6 bases from V and 3 bases from J; bases unmatched to any gene: 8. CDR3 length: 16 residues. The CDR3 sequence is CASRPDRGRDTDTQYF. The CDR3 coding sequence is TGTGCCAGCAGGCCGGACAGGGGGCGCGATACAGATACGCAGTATTTT.

Many counts were recorded for this clonotype. The J gene is TRBJ2-7, the V gene TRBV6-2 or TRBV6-3, with TRBD2 identical over 9 bases. Germline V gives CDR1 MNHEY, CDR2 SVGEGT. The CDR3 is made up of 15 amino acids. V lost 4 bases and J lost 0; bases outside the gene matches: 4. This CDR3 reads CASSSLAGASYEQYV. CDR3 sequence (DNA): TGTGCCAGCAGTTCATTAGCGGGAGCCTCCTACGAGCAGTACGTC.

This clonotype was found a few times. The rearrangement links TRBV3-1 to TRBJ2-3; D is undetermined. This CDR3 is 16 amino acids long. Trimming cost V 0 bases and J 0 bases, with 10 bases left between them. Germline V gene sequence: CDR1 LGHDT, CDR2 YNNKEL (reference sequence). As DNA, the CDR3 is TGTGCCAGCAGCCAAGAGTTAGGGCGGAGCACAGATACGCAGTATTTT. Translation gives CASSQELGRSTDTQYF.

Many counts were recorded for this clonotype. CDR3 DNA sequence: TGTGCCAGCAACGCAGCGAAACAGGGAACTTTATATTTT. Amino acids: CASNAAKQGTLYF. This sequence joins TRBV9 and TRBJ2-3, with a possible D match to TRBD1 (6 bases). With 6 bases removed from V and 15 bases from J, the gap between germline ends came to 23 bases. In germline, CDR1 is SGDLS, CDR2 YYNGEE. This CDR3 has 13 amino acids.

The table lists this clonotype with many counts. The CDR3 loop is CASIPGQGNTIYF. CDR3 nucleotide sequence: TGTGCCAGTATACCGGGACAAGGAAACACCATATATTTT. The chain couples TRBV6-5 to TRBJ1-3; D is possibly TRBD1 (6 bases). Per germline, CDR1 MNHEY and CDR2 SVGAGI. CDR3 length: 13 amino acids. Trimming removed 9 bases from V and 4 bases from J, with 13 bases in between.

This clonotype was detected ten times or more. The chain employs TRBV28 and TRBJ1-3, with D perhaps matching TRBD1 (5 bases). The V end lost 7 bases, the J end lost 4 bases, and 14 bases lay between the germline ends. The CDR3 consists of 14 residues. Germline-derived CDR1 and CDR2 are MDHEN and SYDVKM. As DNA, the CDR3 is TGTGCCAGCAATGTAAACAGGCTCGGAAACACCATATATTTT. Translation gives CASNVNRLGNTIYF.

This clonotype has only a few counts. The chain couples TRBV30 to TRBJ1-1, with 8 bases identical to TRBD1. The CDR3 is 15 amino acids. V lost 1 base to trimming and J lost 1 base; unmatched junction nucleotides: 5. Looked up from germline, CDR1 is GTSNPN and CDR2 is SVGIG (reference sequence). The CDR3 is CAWSDWTGPNTEAFF. CDR3 sequence (DNA): TGTGCCTGGAGTGATTGGACAGGGCCGAACACTGAAGCTTTCTTT.

At least ten counts were recorded for this clonotype. The V and J genes are TRBV4-2 and TRBJ2-2, with a tentative D call TRBD1 (5 bases). The V end was cut by 5 bases, the J end by 3 bases, with 16 bases between. CDR3 length: 16 residues. CDR1 and CDR2 (germline): LGHNA, YNFKEQ. CDR3 nucleotide sequence: TGTGCCAGCAGCGGGCTTGGGCAGGGTGACACCGGGGAGCTGTTTTTT. Amino acids: CASSGLGQGDTGELFF.

This clonotype was recorded a few times. The chain carries TRBV13 and TRBJ2-3; TRBD2 agrees at 10 bases. Germline-derived CDR1 and CDR2 are PRHDT and FYEKMQ (reference sequence). The CDR3 length is 14 residues. The trim removed 5 bases at V and 4 bases at J, leaving 3 bases unmatched. CDR3 bases: TGTGCCAGCAGCCTAAGCGGGGGGGCAGATACGCAGTATTTT. Residues: CASSLSGGADTQYF.

In this sample, this clonotype turned up many times. V usage is TRBV20-1 and J usage is TRBJ1-1; maybe TRBD1 (5 bases). CDR1 and CDR2 (germline): DFQATT, SNEGSKA (reference sequence). CDR3 size: 12 residues. The ends were cut back, 5 bases at V and 11 bases at J, with 18 bases in the middle. The CDR3 nucleotides read TGCAGTGCTCTAGAGGAGGGGATGGAGGCTTTCTTT. Translating it yields CSALEEGMEAFF.

This clonotype was recorded many times. The rearrangement links TRBV20-1 to TRBJ1-5, with D unresolved. V dropped 2 bases and J dropped 7 bases, with 9 bases sitting between them. CDR1 DFQATT and CDR2 SNEGSKA come from the germline V gene (reference sequence). The CDR3 extends over 12 amino acids. For the CDR3, the DNA is TGCAGTGCTAGAAAGGGTCGGCAGCCCCAGCATTTT. Amino acids: CSARKGRQPQHF.

This clonotype was recorded many times. V and J are TRBV6-5 and TRBJ2-7; no clear D gene. Germline CDR1 MNHEY, CDR2 SVGAGI. This CDR3 is built from 14 residues. V was trimmed by 2 bases and J by 6 bases, leaving 14 bases between them. CDR3 bases: TGTGCCAGCAGTTACACGGCTGGTTGGTCCGAGCAGTACTTC. This encodes CASSYTAGWSEQYF.

This clonotype has only a few counts. The chain carries TRBV2 and TRBJ1-4; 9 bases line up with TRBD1. There are 15 residues in the CDR3. The germline V gene has CDR1 SNHLY and CDR2 FYNNEI. The V and J ends lost 6 bases and 7 bases, in that order; junction bases with no gene match: 9. The CDR3 loop is CASSATGGTGEKLFF. The CDR3 region has the DNA TGTGCCAGCAGCGCTACAGGGGGCACGGGTGAAAAACTGTTTTTT.

In its sample, this clonotype was seen many times. The gene calls are TRBV5-1 and TRBJ2-1; TRBD2 matches 8 bases. V gave up 2 bases and J gave up 4 bases; unmatched junction bases: 5. CDR3 length: 15 residues. Per the germline V gene, CDR1 is SGHRS and CDR2 is YFSETQ. CDR3 DNA sequence: TGCGCCAGCAGCTTTCGCACTAGCGGATACAATGAGCAGTTCTTC. It codes for CASSFRTSGYNEQFF.

At least ten counts were recorded for this clonotype. The gene calls are TRBV20-1 and TRBJ1-6; D is possibly TRBD1 (5 bases). V dropped 1 base and J dropped 3 bases, with 7 bases sitting between them. CDR1 and CDR2 from the germline V gene are DFQATT and SNEGSKA (reference sequence). This CDR3 region has 14 residues. CDR3 DNA: TGCAGTGCTAGAGGGGGCATCTATAATTCACCCCTCCACTTT. Its protein is CSARGGIYNSPLHF.

This sequence joins TRBV5-1 and TRBJ1-1; maybe TRBD1 (5 bases). Trimming removed 6 bases at V and 10 bases at J, with 22 bases between. The germline CDR1 and CDR2 sequences are SGHRS and YFSETQ. There are 14 residues in the CDR3. This CDR3 is CASNSGGTYGAAFF. The CDR3 DNA reads as TGCGCCAGCAATTCTGGGGGGACCTACGGGGCAGCTTTCTTT.

This clonotype was observed many times. V gene TRBV6-6 combines with J gene TRBJ1-2; 7 bases align to TRBD1. Germline V CDR1 and CDR2: MNHNY, SVGAGI (reference sequence). CDR3 size: 12 residues. V lost 8 bases, J lost 4 bases, and 4 bases stayed unmatched. CDR3 sequence reads: CASGGQSYGYTF. The CDR3 DNA follows: TGTGCCAGCGGGGGACAGTCCTATGGCTACACCTTC.

In this sample, this clonotype turned up many times. This chain uses TRBV4-3 with TRBJ2-1, with TRBD2 identical over 7 bases. Germline loops: CDR1 LGHNA, CDR2 YSLEER. CDR3 size: 15 residues. Unmatched junction bases numbered 7, after V lost 1 base and J lost 7 bases. The CDR3, as DNA: TGCGCCAGCAGCCAAGTAAGGACTAGAGGTAATGAGCAGTTCTTC. Translated, it gives CASSQVRTRGNEQFF.

This clonotype occurred many times. J is TRBJ2-2 and V is TRBV12-3 or TRBV12-4, with unresolved D. Trimming shortened V by 3 bases and J by 1 base, and 6 bases separated the two germline ends. The CDR3 consists of 14 residues. In DNA, the CDR3 is TGTGCCAGCAGTTTCAACCGGAACACCGGGGAGCTGTTTTTT. Its protein product is CASSFNRNTGELFF.

The sample holds many counts of this clonotype. The chain couples TRBV6-5 to TRBJ2-2; D perhaps matches TRBD2 (5 bases). This CDR3 comprises 15 residues. The ends were cut back, 6 bases at V and 2 bases at J, with 13 bases in the middle. CDR1 and CDR2 from the germline V gene are MNHEY and SVGAGI. The CDR3 loop is CASRSGNLNTGELFF. CDR3 bases: TGTGCCAGCAGGTCCGGGAATCTTAACACCGGGGAGCTGTTTTTT.

There are many counts of this clonotype. The chain combines TRBV5-1 with TRBJ1-1; 11 nucleotides match TRBD1. The germline V gene has CDR1 SGHRS and CDR2 YFSETQ. This CDR3 contains 14 residues. Trimming cost V 6 bases and J 5 bases; bases outside gene matches: 6. The CDR3 DNA is TGCGCCAGCACAGGACAGGGGGCGAGTACTGAAGCTTTCTTT. This encodes CASTGQGASTEAFF.

This clonotype was counted ten times or more. The chain combines TRBV5-4 with TRBJ2-5, with 9 bases matching TRBD1. Trimming removed 4 bases from V and 4 bases from J; junction bases left unmatched: 5. Per germline, CDR1 SGHNT and CDR2 YYREEE (reference sequence). The CDR3 loop spans 14 amino acids. CDR3 protein: CASSLNRGLETQYF. The CDR3 nucleotides are TGTGCCAGCAGCCTTAACAGGGGGCTAGAGACCCAGTACTTC.